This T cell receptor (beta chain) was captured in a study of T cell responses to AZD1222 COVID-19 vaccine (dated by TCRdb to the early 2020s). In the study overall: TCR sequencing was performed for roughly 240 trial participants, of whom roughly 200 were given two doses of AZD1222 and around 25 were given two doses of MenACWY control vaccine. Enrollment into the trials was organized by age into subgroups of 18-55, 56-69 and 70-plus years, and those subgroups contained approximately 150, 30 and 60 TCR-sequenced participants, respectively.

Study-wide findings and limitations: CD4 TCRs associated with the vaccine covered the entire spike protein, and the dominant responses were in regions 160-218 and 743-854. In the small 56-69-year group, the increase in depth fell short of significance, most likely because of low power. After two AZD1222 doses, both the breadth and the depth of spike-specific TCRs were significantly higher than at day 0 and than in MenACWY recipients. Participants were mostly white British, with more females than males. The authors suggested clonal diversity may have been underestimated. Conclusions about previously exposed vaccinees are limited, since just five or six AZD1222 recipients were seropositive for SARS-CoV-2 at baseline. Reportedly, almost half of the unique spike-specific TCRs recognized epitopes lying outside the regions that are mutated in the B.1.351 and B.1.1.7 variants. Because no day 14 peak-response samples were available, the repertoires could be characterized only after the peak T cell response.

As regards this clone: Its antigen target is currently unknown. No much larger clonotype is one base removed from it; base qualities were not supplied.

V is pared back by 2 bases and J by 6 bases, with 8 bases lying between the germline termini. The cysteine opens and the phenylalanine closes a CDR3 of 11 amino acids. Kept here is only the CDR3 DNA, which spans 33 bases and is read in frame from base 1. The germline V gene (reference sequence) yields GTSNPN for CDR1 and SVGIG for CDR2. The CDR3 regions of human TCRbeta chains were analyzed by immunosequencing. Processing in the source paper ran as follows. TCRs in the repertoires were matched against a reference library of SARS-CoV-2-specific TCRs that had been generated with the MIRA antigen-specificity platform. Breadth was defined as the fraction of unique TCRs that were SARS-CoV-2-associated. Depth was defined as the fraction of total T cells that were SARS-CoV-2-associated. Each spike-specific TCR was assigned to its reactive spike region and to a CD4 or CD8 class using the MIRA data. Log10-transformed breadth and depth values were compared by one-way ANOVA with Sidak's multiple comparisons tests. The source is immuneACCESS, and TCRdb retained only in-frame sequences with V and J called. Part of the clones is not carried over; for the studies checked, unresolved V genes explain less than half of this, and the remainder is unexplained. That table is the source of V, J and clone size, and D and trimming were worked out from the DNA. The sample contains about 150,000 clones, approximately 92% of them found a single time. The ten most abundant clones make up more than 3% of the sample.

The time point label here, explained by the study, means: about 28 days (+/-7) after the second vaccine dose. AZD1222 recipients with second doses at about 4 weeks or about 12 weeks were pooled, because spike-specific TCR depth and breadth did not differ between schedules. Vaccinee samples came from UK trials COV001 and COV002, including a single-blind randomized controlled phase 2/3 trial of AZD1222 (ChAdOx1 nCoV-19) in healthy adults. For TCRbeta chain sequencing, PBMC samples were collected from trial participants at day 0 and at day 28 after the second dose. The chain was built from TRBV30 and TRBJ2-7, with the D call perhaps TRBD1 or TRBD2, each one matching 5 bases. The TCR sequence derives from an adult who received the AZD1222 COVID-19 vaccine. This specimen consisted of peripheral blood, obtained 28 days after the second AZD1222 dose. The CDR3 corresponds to CAWSPGTEQYF. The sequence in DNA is TGTGCCTGGAGTCCGGGGACCGAGCAGTACTTC.